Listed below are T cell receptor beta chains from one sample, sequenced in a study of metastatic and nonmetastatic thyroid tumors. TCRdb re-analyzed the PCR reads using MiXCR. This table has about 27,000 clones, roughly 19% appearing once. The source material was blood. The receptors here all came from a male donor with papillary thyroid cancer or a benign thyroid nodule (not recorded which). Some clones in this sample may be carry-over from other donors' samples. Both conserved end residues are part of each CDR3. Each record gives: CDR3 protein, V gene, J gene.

CAWRQGELDTEAFF	TRBV30	TRBJ1-1
CASRGLLNGGQSALLAKNIQYF	TRBV6-4	TRBJ2-4
CASSHDAGAFF	TRBV11-2	TRBJ1-1
CAWSAQGNSPLHF	TRBV30	TRBJ1-6
CASSVGTAEAYEQYF	TRBV6-1	TRBJ2-7
CSATTLRGRGTGELFF	TRBV20-1	TRBJ2-2
CASSAPQNTEAFF	TRBV28	TRBJ1-1
CASRSGELFF	TRBV4-2	TRBJ2-2
CASSFTGANSYNEQFF	TRBV7-2	TRBJ2-1
CASSIAGGTGELFF	TRBV19	TRBJ2-2
CAIIQGTGPETQYF	TRBV4-2	TRBJ2-5